These 25 T cell receptor beta chains came from one sample sequenced in a study of early T cells in non-severe SARS-CoV-2 infection. MiXCR, run by TCRdb on the 5' RACE reads, gives a single entry per CDR3 protein. Counted here are about 61,000 distinct CDR3 sequences, around 12% occurring once; the ten biggest clones make up approximately 1.2%. Source: whole blood, taken at baseline. All receptors derive from an adult who was a healthcare worker with PCR-confirmed SARS-CoV-2 infection or an uninfected control (not recorded which). The donor label of this sample is uncertain.

V and J are TRBV6-1 and TRBJ1-4, with 10 positions matching TRBD1. The CDR3 totals 16 residues. V was clipped by 5 bases and J by 8 bases; unmatched bases: 11. The germline V gene has CDR1 MNHNS and CDR2 SASEGT. CDR3 DNA: TGTGCCAGCAGTACCGGCCCGGAGACAGGGGGCGAAAAACTGTTTTTT. It codes for CASSTGPETGGEKLFF.

This clonotype came up a few times. The gene calls are TRBV30 and TRBJ1-5, with 9 positions matching TRBD1. V shed 2 bases and J 9 bases; nucleotides not matched to a gene: 5. Germline loops: CDR1 GTSNPN, CDR2 SVGIG (reference sequence). The CDR3 loop spans 13 amino acids. The CDR3 sequence is CAWSPGQGLPQHF. CDR3 coding DNA: TGTGCCTGGAGTCCGGGACAGGGTTTGCCCCAGCATTTT.

The rearrangement links TRBV3-1 to TRBJ1-1, with D hard to call. Germline CDR1 reads LGHDT; CDR2 reads YNNKEL (reference sequence). There are 15 residues in the CDR3. V dropped 0 bases and J dropped 1 base, with 9 bases sitting between them. CDR3 sequence: CASSQEAGWNTEAFF. Here the CDR3 DNA reads TGTGCCAGCAGCCAAGAAGCAGGATGGAACACTGAAGCTTTCTTT.

V usage is TRBV25-1 and J usage is TRBJ2-4; 11 bases line up with TRBD1. Germline V gene sequence: CDR1 MGHDK, CDR2 SYGVNS. The CDR3 runs to 15 residues. V was clipped by 6 bases and J by 9 bases; unmatched bases: 10. The CDR3 bases are TGTGCCAGCAGGGGGGACAGGGGGTTTGCGACCATTCAGTACTTC. This sequence encodes CASRGDRGFATIQYF.

V is TRBV6-5 and J is TRBJ2-2; weak D call: TRBD1 (6 bases). V was pared by 2 bases and J by 5 bases, with 9 bases between. The CDR3 length is 14 residues. Germline loops: CDR1 MNHEY, CDR2 SVGAGI. In nucleotides, the CDR3 is TGTGCCAGCAGTTACGGACAGCCGACCGGGGAGCTGTTTTTT. Its protein product is CASSYGQPTGELFF.

This clonotype was recorded many times. The rearrangement links TRBV2 to TRBJ2-1; D gene ambiguous. Germline V gene sequence: CDR1 SNHLY, CDR2 FYNNEI. This CDR3 has 15 amino acids. Trimming cost V 2 bases and J 2 bases, with 10 bases left between them. CDR3 protein: CASSEIPTTYNEQFF. The CDR3 region has the DNA TGTGCCAGCAGTGAAATCCCGACAACCTACAATGAGCAGTTCTTC. The full variable domain, with the rest looked up from reference TRBV2 and TRBJ2-1, is EPEVTQTPSHQVTQMGQEVILRCVPISNHLYFYWYRQILGQKVEFLVSFYNNEISEKSEIFDDQFSVERPDGSNFTLKIRSTKLEDSAMYFCASSEIPTTYNEQFFGPGTRLTVL.

This clonotype was counted at least ten times. The chain combines TRBV14 with TRBJ1-6; TRBD1 is a possible D gene (6 bases). Trimming cost V 1 base and J 11 bases, with 9 bases left between them. The CDR3 is 13 residues long. CDR1 is SGHDN and CDR2 is FVKESK in the germline V gene. The CDR3 DNA is TGTGCCAGCAGCCAAGCACAGGGAGCACCCCTCCACTTT. It encodes CASSQAQGAPLHF.

The chain couples TRBV29-1 to TRBJ2-3; 10 bases match TRBD1. CDR1 is SQVTM and CDR2 is ANQGSEA in the germline V gene. The CDR3 is made up of 14 amino acids. After removal of 4 bases from V and 4 bases from J, the junction contained 5 bases not matched to a gene. The CDR3 loop reads CSVVRDRGPDTQYF. The CDR3 nucleotides are TGCAGCGTTGTTAGGGACAGGGGACCAGATACGCAGTATTTT.

This clonotype was counted at least ten times. The V and J genes are TRBV12-3 or TRBV12-4 and TRBJ1-1; no definite D call. This CDR3 spans 15 amino acids. The V and J ends lost 4 bases and 3 bases respectively, with 15 bases between them. CDR3 in amino acids: CASSSGRVYYTEAFF. CDR3 coding DNA: TGTGCCAGCAGTTCCGGACGAGTCTACTACACTGAAGCTTTCTTT.

This clonotype has more than one count but fewer than ten. V usage is TRBV20-1 and J usage is TRBJ2-3; 7 bases align to TRBD2. Germline CDR1 DFQATT, CDR2 SNEGSKA (reference sequence). The V and J ends lost 1 base and 3 bases, in that order; junction bases with no gene match: 10. The CDR3 sequence is 16 residues long. The CDR3 is CSARGSSGEETDTQYF. For the CDR3, the DNA is TGCAGTGCTAGAGGGTCAAGCGGGGAGGAAACAGATACGCAGTATTTT.

This clonotype was seen at least ten times. The rearrangement joins TRBV29-1 to TRBJ1-2; D might be TRBD1 (6 bases). Trimming took 3 bases from V and 1 from J, leaving 9 bases between them. Looked up from germline, CDR1 is SQVTM and CDR2 is ANQGSEA. CDR3 length equals 13 residues. DNA for the CDR3: TGCAGCGTTGAGGGGGGCAGTAACTATGGCTACACCTTC. Its protein product is CSVEGGSNYGYTF.

This clonotype was seen more than once but under ten times. This chain uses TRBV12-3 or TRBV12-4 with TRBJ2-3; 7 bases match TRBD2. This CDR3 is built from 20 residues. Trimming took 0 bases from V and 5 from J; bases not matched to a gene: 20. The CDR3 DNA is TGTGCCAGCAGTTTAGCGCCCAGCGGGGTGGTTCGGTCCCATCAAGATACGCAGTATTTT. Protein: CASSLAPSGVVRSHQDTQYF.

There are a few counts of this clonotype. J is TRBJ2-7 and V is TRBV10-2; possibly TRBD1 for D (6 bases). This CDR3 is 13 amino acids long. Germline loops: CDR1 WSHSY, CDR2 SAAADI. Deletions cut 6 bases from V and 2 bases from J, with 11 bases between. The CDR3 nucleotides read TGCGCCAGCAGGGGAGACAGGCCCTACGAGCAGTACGTC. It is translated as CASRGDRPYEQYV.

This clonotype was observed a few times. This rearrangement joins TRBV7-9 to TRBJ2-1; TRBD2 matches 7 bases. V lost 7 bases, J lost 0 bases, and 9 bases stayed unmatched. CDR1 is SEHNR, CDR2 FQNEAQ, per germline (reference sequence). The CDR3 sequence is 16 residues long. The chain's CDR3 is CASTNYGRSSYNEQFF. The CDR3 nucleotides read TGTGCCAGCACCAACTACGGGAGGAGCTCCTACAATGAGCAGTTCTTC. Using reference TRBV7-9 and TRBJ2-1 for the parts outside the CDR3, the full variable domain is DTGVSQNPRHKITKRGQNVTFRCDPISEHNRLYWYRQTLGQGPEFLTYFQNEAQLEKSRLLSDRFSAERPKGSFSTLEIQRTEQGDSAMYLCASTNYGRSSYNEQFFGPGTRLTVL.

This clonotype has a handful of counts. This rearrangement joins TRBV7-8 to TRBJ2-1; D uncertain. The germline gives CDR1 SGHVS, CDR2 FQNEAQ. V was cut by 0 bases and J by 0 bases, with 12 bases left in between. The CDR3 is made up of 17 amino acids. The CDR3: CASSLAFPQSSYNEQFF. The CDR3 DNA reads as TGTGCCAGCAGCTTAGCTTTTCCGCAAAGCTCCTACAATGAGCAGTTCTTC.

There are many counts of this clonotype. The chain combines TRBV27 with TRBJ1-5; D is unresolved. The length of the CDR3 is 15 residues. Between the trimmed V and J ends, which lost 3 bases and 0 bases, there was a span of 9 bases. The germline CDR1 and CDR2 sequences are MNHEY and SMNVEV (reference sequence). The CDR3 DNA reads as TGTGCCAGCAGTTTTTCGACTTATAGCAATCAGCCCCAGCATTTT. This codes for CASSFSTYSNQPQHF.

This clonotype was seen only a few times. The gene calls are TRBV29-1 and TRBJ1-2; D remains ambiguous. The CDR3 is 14 amino acids. Germline V lookup: CDR1 SQVTM, CDR2 ANQGSEA. Trimming removed 4 bases at V and 0 bases at J, with 12 bases between. Here the CDR3 reads CSVVEPDPNYGYTF. CDR3 sequence (DNA): TGCAGCGTTGTAGAGCCAGACCCTAACTATGGCTACACCTTC. Full variable domain (remainder filled in from reference TRBV29-1 and TRBJ1-2): SAVISQKPSRDICQRGTSLTIQCQVDSQVTMMFWYRQQPGQSLTLIATANQGSEATYESGFVIDKFPISRPNLTFSTLTVSNMSPEDSSIYLCSVVEPDPNYGYTFGSGTRLTVV.

This clonotype was detected a few times. The chain is built from TRBV7-3 and TRBJ2-3; 7 bases match TRBD1. V trimming: 0 bases; J trimming: 2 bases; junction bases outside the gene matches: 5. Germline CDR1 reads SGHTA; CDR2 reads FQGTGA. The CDR3 loop spans 16 amino acids. This chain's CDR3 is CASSLTRDRDTDTQYF. In nucleotides, the CDR3 is TGTGCCAGCAGCTTAACGAGGGACAGAGACACAGATACGCAGTATTTT.

The gene calls are TRBV9 and TRBJ2-2; D unresolved. The CDR3 has 15 amino acids. Germline assignment: CDR1 SGDLS and CDR2 YYNGEE. V lost 1 base to trimming and J lost 1 base, with 8 bases between them. Written as DNA, the CDR3 is TGTGCCAGCAGCGTATATGACCGGAACACCGGGGAGCTGTTTTTT. It yields the protein CASSVYDRNTGELFF.

The sample holds a few counts of this clonotype. The chain links TRBV20-1 to TRBJ2-3; TRBD1 is a possible D gene (6 bases). Germline V CDR1 and CDR2: DFQATT, SNEGSKA (reference sequence). The CDR3 runs 16 residues. Between the trimmed V and J ends, which lost 1 base and 3 bases, there was a span of 17 bases. The CDR3: CSARGGTCPETDTQYF. The CDR3, as DNA: TGCAGTGCTAGAGGGGGGACATGTCCAGAGACAGATACGCAGTATTTT.

This clonotype has just a few counts. This chain connects TRBV4-1 to TRBJ2-5; possibly TRBD2 for D (5 bases). V was cut by 1 base and J by 4 bases, with 7 bases left in between. This CDR3 is built from 13 residues. The germline V gene has CDR1 MGHRA and CDR2 YSYEKL. This chain's CDR3 is CASSQVRGETQYF. CDR3 nucleotide sequence: TGCGCCAGCAGCCAAGTACGGGGAGAGACCCAGTACTTC.

This rearrangement joins TRBV30 to TRBJ1-4; possible D gene TRBD1, 6 bases. V was shortened by 1 base and J by 8 bases, with 14 bases between the two germline ends. Germline-derived CDR1 and CDR2 are GTSNPN and SVGIG (reference sequence). CDR3 length equals 14 residues. DNA for the CDR3: TGTGCCTGGAGTGCACAGGGCAGTTGGGAAAAACTGTTTTTT. Protein product: CAWSAQGSWEKLFF.

This clonotype appeared a few times. The chain is built from TRBV2 and TRBJ2-3; D gene ambiguous. Trimming took 7 bases from V and 5 from J, leaving 10 bases between them. Germline V lookup: CDR1 SNHLY, CDR2 FYNNEI. This CDR3 is built from 12 residues. CDR3 loop: CASKTRVDTQYF. Written as DNA, the CDR3 is TGTGCCAGCAAGACCAGAGTAGATACGCAGTATTTT.

Many counts were recorded for this clonotype. The chain combines TRBV5-6 with TRBJ1-4, with D perhaps matching TRBD1 (5 bases). The CDR3 is 14 amino acids. V gave up 4 bases and J gave up 8 bases, with 15 bases separating them. Germline lookup yields CDR1 SGHDT and CDR2 YYEEEE. The CDR3 sequence is CASSPFGREEKLFF. CDR3 sequence (DNA): TGTGCCAGCAGCCCGTTTGGCAGGGAAGAAAAACTGTTTTTT.

V is TRBV6-1 and J is TRBJ2-2; D uncertain. The CDR3 is made up of 14 amino acids. V was pared by 2 bases and J by 3 bases, with 7 bases between. Germline V gene data show CDR1 as MNHNS and CDR2 as SASEGT. The CDR3 sequence: CASSEIRHTGELFF. In DNA form, the CDR3 reads TGTGCCAGCAGTGAAATAAGGCACACCGGGGAGCTGTTTTTT.